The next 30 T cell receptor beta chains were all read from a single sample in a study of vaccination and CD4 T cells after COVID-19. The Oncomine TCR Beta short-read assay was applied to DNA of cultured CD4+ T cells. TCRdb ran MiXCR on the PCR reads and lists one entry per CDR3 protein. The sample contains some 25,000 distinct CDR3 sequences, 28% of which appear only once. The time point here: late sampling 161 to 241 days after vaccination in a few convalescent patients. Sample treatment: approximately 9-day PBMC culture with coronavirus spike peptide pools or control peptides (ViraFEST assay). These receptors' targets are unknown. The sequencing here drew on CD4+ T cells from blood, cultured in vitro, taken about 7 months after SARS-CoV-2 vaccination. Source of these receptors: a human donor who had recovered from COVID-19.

The chain's CDR3 is CASSLRGVRGSETQYF. The CDR3 bases are TGTGCCAGCAGCCTAAGGGGTGTGAGGGGATCAGAGACCCAGTACTTC. The chain links TRBV7-9 to TRBJ2-5, with D possibly being TRBD1 or TRBD2 (5 bases each). The CDR3 runs 16 residues. The V gene lost 5 bases and the J gene lost 4 bases, with 20 bases spanning the gap. Germline-derived CDR1 and CDR2 are SEHNR and FQNEAQ (reference sequence).

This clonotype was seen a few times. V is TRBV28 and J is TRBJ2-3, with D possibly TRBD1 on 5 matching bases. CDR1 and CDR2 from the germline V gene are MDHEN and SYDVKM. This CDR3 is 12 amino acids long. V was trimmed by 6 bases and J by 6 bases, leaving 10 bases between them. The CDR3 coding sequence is TGTGCCAGCAGATCACAGGCGGATACGCAGTATTTT. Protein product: CASRSQADTQYF.

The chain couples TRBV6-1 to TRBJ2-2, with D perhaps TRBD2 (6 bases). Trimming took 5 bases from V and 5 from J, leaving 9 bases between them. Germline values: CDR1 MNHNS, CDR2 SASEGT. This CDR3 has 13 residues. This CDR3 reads CASSLRGTGELFF. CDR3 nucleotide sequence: TGTGCCAGCAGTCTACGGGGGACCGGGGAGCTGTTTTTT.

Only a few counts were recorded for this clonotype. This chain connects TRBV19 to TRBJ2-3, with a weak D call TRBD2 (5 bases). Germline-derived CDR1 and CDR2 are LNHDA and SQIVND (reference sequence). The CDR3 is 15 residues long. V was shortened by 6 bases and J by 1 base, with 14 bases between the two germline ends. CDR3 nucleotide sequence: TGTGCCAGTAGGAGACGGGATCAAGGCACAGATACGCAGTATTTT. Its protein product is CASRRRDQGTDTQYF.

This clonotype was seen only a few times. CDR3 loop: CSAYYPATGVNQPQHF. The CDR3 nucleotides are TGCAGTGCTTATTACCCGGCGACAGGGGTCAATCAGCCCCAGCATTTT. V and J are TRBV20-1 and TRBJ1-5; 8 bases are shared with TRBD1. Germline CDR1 is DFQATT and CDR2 is SNEGSKA (reference sequence). The CDR3 consists of 16 residues. V was pared by 5 bases and J by 3 bases, with 12 bases of the junction left unmatched.

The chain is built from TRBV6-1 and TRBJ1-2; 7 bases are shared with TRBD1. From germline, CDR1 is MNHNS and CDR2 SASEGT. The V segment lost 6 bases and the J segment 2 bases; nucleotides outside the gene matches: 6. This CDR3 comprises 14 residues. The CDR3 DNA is TGTGCCAGCAGAAAGACGGGACAGAACTATGGCTACACCTTC. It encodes CASRKTGQNYGYTF.

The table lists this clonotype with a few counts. Here the CDR3 reads CATSMTSETADTQYF. In DNA, the CDR3 is TGTGCCACCAGTATGACTAGCGAGACAGCAGATACGCAGTATTTT. The V and J genes are TRBV24-1 and TRBJ2-3; 8 nucleotides agree with TRBD2. Germline assignment: CDR1 KGHDR and CDR2 SFDVKD. The CDR3 spans 15 residues. With 6 bases clipped from V and 4 bases from J, the junction kept 8 bases outside the gene matches.

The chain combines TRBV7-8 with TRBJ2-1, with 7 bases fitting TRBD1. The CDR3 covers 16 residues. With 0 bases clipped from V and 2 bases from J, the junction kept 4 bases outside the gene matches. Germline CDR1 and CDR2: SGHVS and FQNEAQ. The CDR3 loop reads CASSLARDRPYNEQFF. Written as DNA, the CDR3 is TGTGCCAGCAGCTTAGCGAGGGACAGACCCTACAATGAGCAGTTCTTC.

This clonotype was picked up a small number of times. Here the CDR3 reads CASSRSGRQDPSYNEQFF. CDR3 nucleotides: TGCGCCAGCAGCCGCAGTGGTCGACAGGACCCCTCCTACAATGAGCAGTTCTTC. The chain has TRBV4-1 and TRBJ2-1; TRBD1 might be the D (6 bases). The CDR3 loop spans 18 amino acids. V lost 4 bases, J lost 0 bases, and 19 bases lay in between. Germline CDR1 and CDR2: MGHRA and YSYEKL.

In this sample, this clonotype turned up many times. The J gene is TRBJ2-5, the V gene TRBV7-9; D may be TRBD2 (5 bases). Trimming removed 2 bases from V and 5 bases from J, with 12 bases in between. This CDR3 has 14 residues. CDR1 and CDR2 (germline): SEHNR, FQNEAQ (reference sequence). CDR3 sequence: CASSLYEGTETQYF. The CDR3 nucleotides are TGTGCCAGCAGCTTATATGAGGGAACGGAGACCCAGTACTTC.

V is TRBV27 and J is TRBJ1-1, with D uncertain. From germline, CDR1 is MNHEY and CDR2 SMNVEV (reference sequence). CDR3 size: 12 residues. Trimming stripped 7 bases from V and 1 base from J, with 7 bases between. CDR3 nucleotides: TGTGCCAGCACAACCACGAACACTGAAGCTTTCTTT. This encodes CASTTTNTEAFF.

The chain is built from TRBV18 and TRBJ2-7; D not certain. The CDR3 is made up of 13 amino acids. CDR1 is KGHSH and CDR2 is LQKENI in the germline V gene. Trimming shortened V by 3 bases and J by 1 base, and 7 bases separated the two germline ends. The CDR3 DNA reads TGTGCCAGCTCACCTTCAACTTCCTACGAGCAGTACTTC. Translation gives CASSPSTSYEQYF.

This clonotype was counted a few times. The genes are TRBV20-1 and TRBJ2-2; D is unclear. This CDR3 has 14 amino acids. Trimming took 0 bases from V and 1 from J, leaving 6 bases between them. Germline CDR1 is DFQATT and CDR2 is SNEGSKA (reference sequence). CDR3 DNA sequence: TGCAGTGCTAGAGATCCGGGGAACACCGGGGAGCTGTTTTTT. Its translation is CSARDPGNTGELFF.

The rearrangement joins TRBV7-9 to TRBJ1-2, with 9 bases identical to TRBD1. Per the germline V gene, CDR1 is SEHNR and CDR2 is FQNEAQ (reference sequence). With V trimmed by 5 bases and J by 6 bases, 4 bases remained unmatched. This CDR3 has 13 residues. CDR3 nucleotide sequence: TGTGCCAGCAGCGGACAGGGGTGGGATGGCTACACCTTC. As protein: CASSGQGWDGYTF. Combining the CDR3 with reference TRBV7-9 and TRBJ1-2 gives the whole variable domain DTGVSQNPRHKITKRGQNVTFRCDPISEHNRLYWYRQTLGQGPEFLTYFQNEAQLEKSRLLSDRFSAERPKGSFSTLEIQRTEQGDSAMYLCASSGQGWDGYTFGSGTRLTVV.

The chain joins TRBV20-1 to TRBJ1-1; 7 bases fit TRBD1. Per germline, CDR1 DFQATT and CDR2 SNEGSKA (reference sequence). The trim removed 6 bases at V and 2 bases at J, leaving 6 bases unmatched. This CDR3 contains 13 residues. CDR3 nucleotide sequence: TGCAGTGCGAGGGACAGCTTAAACACTGAAGCTTTCTTT. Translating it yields CSARDSLNTEAFF.

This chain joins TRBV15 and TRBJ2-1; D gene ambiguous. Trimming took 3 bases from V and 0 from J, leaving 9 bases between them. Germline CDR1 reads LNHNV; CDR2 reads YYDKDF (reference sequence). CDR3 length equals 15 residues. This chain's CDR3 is CATSRDQSSYNEQFF. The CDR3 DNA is TGTGCCACCAGCAGGGACCAGAGCTCCTACAATGAGCAGTTCTTC.

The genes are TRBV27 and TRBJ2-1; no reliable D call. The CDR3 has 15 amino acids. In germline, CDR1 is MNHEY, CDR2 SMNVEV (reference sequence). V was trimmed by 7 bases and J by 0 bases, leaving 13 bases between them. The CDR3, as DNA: TGTGCCAGCAACCAGCAGGCTAGCTCCTACAATGAGCAGTTCTTC. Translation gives CASNQQASSYNEQFF.

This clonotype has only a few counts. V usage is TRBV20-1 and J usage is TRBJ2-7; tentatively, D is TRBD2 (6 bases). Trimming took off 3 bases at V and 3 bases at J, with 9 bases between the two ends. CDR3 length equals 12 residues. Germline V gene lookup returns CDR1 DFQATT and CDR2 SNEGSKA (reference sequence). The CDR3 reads CSASGRIYEQYF. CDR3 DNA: TGCAGTGCTAGCGGGAGAATCTACGAGCAGTACTTC.

CDR3 region: CSVAQGTSTDTQYF. CDR3 nucleotide sequence: TGCAGTGTTGCCCAGGGAACTAGCACAGATACGCAGTATTTT. V and J are TRBV20-1 and TRBJ2-3, with TRBD1 as a possible D gene (5 bases). CDR1 is DFQATT and CDR2 is SNEGSKA in the germline V gene (reference sequence). V dropped 7 bases and J dropped 0 bases, with 14 bases sitting between them. The CDR3 is 14 residues long.

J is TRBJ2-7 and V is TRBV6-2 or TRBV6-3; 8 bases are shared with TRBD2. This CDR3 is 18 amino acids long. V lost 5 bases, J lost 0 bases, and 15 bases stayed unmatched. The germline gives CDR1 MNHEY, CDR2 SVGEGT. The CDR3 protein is CASSLLAVDDWGSYEQYF. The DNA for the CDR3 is TGTGCCAGCAGTCTACTAGCGGTCGACGATTGGGGCTCCTACGAGCAGTACTTC.

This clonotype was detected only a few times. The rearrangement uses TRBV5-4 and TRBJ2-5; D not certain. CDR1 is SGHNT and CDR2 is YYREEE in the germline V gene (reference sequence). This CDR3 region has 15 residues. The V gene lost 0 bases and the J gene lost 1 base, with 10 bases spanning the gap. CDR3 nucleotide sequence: TGTGCCAGCAGCTTGGCCGGGTCAACCCAAGAGACCCAGTACTTC. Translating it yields CASSLAGSTQETQYF. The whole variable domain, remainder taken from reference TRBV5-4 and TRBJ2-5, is ETGVTQSPTHLIKTRGQQVTLRCSSQSGHNTVSWYQQALGQGPQFIFQYYREEENGRGNFPPRFSGLQFPNYSSELNVNALELDDSALYLCASSLAGSTQETQYFGPGTRLLVL.

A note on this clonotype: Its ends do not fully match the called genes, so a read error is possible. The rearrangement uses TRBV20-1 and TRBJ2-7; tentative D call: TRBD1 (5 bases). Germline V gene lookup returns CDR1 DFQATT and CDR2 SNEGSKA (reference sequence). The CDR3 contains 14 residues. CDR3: CSARTPTDSDEQYF. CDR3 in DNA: TGCAGTGCTAGAACCCCGACAGACTCCGACGAGCAGTACTTC.

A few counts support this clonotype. The CDR3 DNA follows: TGCAGTGCTAGCTTCCGAGGCAATGAGCAGTTCTTC. Translation: CSASFRGNEQFF. The chain combines TRBV20-1 with TRBJ2-1, with D unclear. Germline loops: CDR1 DFQATT, CDR2 SNEGSKA (reference sequence). Trimming pared 3 bases from V and 6 bases from J, leaving 9 bases between. The CDR3 covers 12 residues.

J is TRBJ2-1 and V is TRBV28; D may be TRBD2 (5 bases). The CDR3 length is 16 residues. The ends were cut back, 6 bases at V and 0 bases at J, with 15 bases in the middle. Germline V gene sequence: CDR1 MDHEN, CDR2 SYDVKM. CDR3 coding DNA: TGTGCCAGCAGGGGATTCGCGGGTCACTCCTACAATGAGCAGTTCTTC. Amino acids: CASRGFAGHSYNEQFF.

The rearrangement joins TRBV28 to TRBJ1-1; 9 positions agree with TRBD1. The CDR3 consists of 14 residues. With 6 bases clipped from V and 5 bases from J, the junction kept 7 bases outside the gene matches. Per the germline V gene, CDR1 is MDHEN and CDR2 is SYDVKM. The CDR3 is CASSLGQGKTEAFF. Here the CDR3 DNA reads TGTGCCAGCAGCCTGGGACAGGGTAAGACTGAAGCTTTCTTT.

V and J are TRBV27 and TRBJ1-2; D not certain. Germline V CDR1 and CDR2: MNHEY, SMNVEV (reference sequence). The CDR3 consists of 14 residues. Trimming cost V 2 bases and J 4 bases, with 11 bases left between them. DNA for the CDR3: TGTGCCAGCAGTTTAGGCAGGCTCTCCTATGGCTACACCTTC. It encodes CASSLGRLSYGYTF.

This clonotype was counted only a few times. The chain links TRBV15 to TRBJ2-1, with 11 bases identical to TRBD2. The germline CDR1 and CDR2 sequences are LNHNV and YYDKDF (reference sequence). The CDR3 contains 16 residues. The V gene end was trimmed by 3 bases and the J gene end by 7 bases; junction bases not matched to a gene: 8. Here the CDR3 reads CATSRVGTSGSNEQFF. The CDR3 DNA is TGTGCCACCAGCAGGGTAGGGACTAGCGGAAGTAATGAGCAGTTCTTC.

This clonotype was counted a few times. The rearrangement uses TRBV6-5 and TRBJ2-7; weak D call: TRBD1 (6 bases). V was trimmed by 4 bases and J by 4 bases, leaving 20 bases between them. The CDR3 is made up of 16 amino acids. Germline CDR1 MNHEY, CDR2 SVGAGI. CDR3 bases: TGTGCCAGCAGTTCCATACCCGGGACAAGGACGTACGAGCAGTACTTC. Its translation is CASSSIPGTRTYEQYF.

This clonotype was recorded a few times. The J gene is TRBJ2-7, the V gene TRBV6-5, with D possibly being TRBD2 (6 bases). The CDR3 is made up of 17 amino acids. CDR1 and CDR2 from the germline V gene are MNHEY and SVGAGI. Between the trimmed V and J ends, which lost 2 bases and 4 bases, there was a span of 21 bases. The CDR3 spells CASSYRGAAAIPYEQYF. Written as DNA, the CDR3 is TGTGCCAGCAGTTACCGCGGGGCGGCGGCCATCCCTTACGAGCAGTACTTC.

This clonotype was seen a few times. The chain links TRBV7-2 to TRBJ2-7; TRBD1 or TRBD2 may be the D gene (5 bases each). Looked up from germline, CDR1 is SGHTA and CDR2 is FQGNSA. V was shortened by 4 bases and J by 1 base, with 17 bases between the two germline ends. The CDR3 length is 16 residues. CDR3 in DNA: TGTGCCAGCAGCTCCGTCCCGGGACGGGGTTCCTACGAGCAGTACTTC. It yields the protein CASSSVPGRGSYEQYF.